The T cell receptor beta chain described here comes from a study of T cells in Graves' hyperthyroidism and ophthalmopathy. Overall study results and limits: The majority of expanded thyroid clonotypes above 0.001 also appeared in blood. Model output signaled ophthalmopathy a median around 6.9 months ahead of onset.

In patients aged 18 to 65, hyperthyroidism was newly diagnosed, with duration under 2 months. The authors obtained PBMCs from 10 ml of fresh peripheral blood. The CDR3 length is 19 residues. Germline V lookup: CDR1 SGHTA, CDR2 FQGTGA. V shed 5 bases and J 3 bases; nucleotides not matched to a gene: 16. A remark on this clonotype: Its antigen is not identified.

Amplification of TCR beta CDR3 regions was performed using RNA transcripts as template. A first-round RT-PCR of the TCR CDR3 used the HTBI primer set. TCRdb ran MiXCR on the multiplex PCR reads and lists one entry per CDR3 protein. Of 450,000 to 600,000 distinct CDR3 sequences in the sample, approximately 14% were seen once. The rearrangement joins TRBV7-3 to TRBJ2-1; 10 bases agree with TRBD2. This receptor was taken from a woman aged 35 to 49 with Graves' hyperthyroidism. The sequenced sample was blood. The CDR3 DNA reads TGTGCCAGCAGCCCGGGGGACAGCCGGAGGACTAGCGGCTACAATGAGCAGTTCTTC. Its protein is CASSPGDSRRTSGYNEQFF. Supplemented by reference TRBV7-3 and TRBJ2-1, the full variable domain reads GAGVSQTPSNKVTEKGKYVELRCDPISGHTALYWYRQSLGQGPEFLIYFQGTGAADDSGLPNDRFFAVRPEGSVSTLKIQRTERGDSAVYLCASSPGDSRRTSGYNEQFFGPGTRLTVL.